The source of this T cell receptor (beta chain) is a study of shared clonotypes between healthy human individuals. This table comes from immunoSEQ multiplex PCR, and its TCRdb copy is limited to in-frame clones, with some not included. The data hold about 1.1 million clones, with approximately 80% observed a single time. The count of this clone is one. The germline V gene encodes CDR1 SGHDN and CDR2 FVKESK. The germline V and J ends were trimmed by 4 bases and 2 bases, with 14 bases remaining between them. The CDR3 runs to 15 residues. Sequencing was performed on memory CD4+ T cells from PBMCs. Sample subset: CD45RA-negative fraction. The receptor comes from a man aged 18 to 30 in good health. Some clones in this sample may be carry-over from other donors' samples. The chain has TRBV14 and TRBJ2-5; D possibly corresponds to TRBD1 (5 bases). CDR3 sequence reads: CASSPGSWGQETQYF. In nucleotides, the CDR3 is TGTGCCAGCAGCCCAGGGTCATGGGGTCAAGAGACCCAGTACTTC.